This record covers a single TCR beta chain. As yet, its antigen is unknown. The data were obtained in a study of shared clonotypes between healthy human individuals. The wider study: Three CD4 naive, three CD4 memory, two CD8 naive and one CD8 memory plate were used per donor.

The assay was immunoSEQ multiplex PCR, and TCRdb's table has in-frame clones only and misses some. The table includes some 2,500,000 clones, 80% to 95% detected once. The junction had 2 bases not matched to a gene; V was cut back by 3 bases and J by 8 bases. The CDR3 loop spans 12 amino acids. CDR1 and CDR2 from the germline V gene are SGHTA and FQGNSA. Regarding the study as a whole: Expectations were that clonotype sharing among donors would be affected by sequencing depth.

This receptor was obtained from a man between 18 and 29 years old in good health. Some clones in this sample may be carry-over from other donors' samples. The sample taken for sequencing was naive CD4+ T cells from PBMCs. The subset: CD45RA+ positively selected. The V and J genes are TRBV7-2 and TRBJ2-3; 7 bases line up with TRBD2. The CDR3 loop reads CASSLGGSTQYF. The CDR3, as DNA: TGTGCCAGCAGCTTGGGCGGGAGTACGCAGTATTTT.